The clone carrying this T cell receptor beta chain was seen more than once but under ten times. Antigen specificity is unknown. The data were obtained in a study of OX40 agonist ivuxolimab in advanced cancers. The overall study: Cohort: roughly 80% men, mean age roughly 60, aged roughly 23 to 79. Whole-study findings and limits: The antigens recognized by the expanded peripheral T cells, that is their antigen specificity, were not determined. Part of the nonresponder group also had normalized T-cell clonal expansion that was low.

The CDR3 covers 14 residues. Germline V gene sequence: CDR1 SGHTA, CDR2 FQGNSA. The V gene lost 1 base and the J gene lost 7 bases, with 10 bases spanning the gap. Here immunoSEQ multiplex PCR was the method, and the copy in TCRdb shows in-frame clones only, minus some. The repertoire holds around 80,000 clones, with roughly 80% as singletons. The sequence derives from an adult with an advanced solid tumor such as melanoma, head and neck, liver or kidney cancer. This rearrangement joins TRBV7-2 to TRBJ2-2; tentatively, D is TRBD2 (5 bases). The starting material was CD4+ or CD8+ T cells sorted from blood, obtained in a trial of the OX40 agonist ivuxolimab. The CDR3 coding sequence is TGTGCCAGCAGCTTAGTAACCGGGAACGGGGAGCTGTTTTTT. Translating gives CASSLVTGNGELFF. Complete variable domain (other parts from reference TRBV7-2 and TRBJ2-2): GAGVSQSPSNKVTEKGKDVELRCDPISGHTALYWYRQSLGQGLEFLIYFQGNSAPDKSGLPSDRFSAERTGGSVSTLTIQRTQQEDSAVYLCASSLVTGNGELFFGEGSRLTVL.